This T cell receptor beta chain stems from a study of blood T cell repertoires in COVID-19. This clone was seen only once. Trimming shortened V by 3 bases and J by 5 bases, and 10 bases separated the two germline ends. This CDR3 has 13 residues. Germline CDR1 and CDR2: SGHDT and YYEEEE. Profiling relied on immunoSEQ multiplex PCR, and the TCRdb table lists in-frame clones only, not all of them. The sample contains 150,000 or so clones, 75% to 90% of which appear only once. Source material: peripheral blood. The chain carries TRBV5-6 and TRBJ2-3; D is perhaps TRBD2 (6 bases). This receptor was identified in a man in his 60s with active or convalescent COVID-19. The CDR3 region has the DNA TGTGCCAGCAGCTCGACTAGTTTAGATACGCAGTATTTT. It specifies CASSSTSLDTQYF.